The 28 T cell receptor beta chains listed next were all sequenced from one sample in a study of T cell responses to AZD1222 COVID-19 vaccine. Sequencing used immunoSEQ multiplex PCR; TCRdb keeps in-frame clones, though not all of them. This table holds 200,000 or so clones, approximately 94% found once. Here the sequenced sample was peripheral blood, taken on day 0 of MenACWY control vaccination. These receptors were obtained from an adult in good health.

This chain joins TRBV11-1 and TRBJ1-1; no reliable D call. Between the trimmed V and J ends, which lost 6 bases and 4 bases, there was a span of 18 bases. The CDR3 runs to 15 residues. Germline CDR1 reads SGHAT; CDR2 reads FQDESV (reference sequence). The chain's CDR3 is CASSVTRGAGTEAFF. The CDR3 coding sequence is TGTGCCAGCAGTGTAACCCGCGGCGCTGGCACTGAAGCTTTCTTT.

The chain carries TRBV5-1 and TRBJ2-1; TRBD2 agrees at 9 bases. Germline V lookup: CDR1 SGHRS, CDR2 YFSETQ. The CDR3 sequence is 17 residues long. V shed 4 bases and J 4 bases; nucleotides not matched to a gene: 12. The CDR3 sequence is CASSGTVAGASYNEQFF. The CDR3 nucleotides read TGCGCCAGCAGCGGAACCGTAGCGGGGGCCTCATACAATGAGCAGTTCTTC.

The chain employs TRBV7-6 and TRBJ2-1; D not resolved. V shed 1 base and J shed 6 bases, with 13 bases lying between them. This CDR3 is 15 amino acids long. In germline, CDR1 is SGHVS, CDR2 FNYEAQ. CDR3: CASSLEWAASNEQFF. Written as DNA, the CDR3 is TGTGCCAGCAGCTTAGAGTGGGCAGCCTCCAATGAGCAGTTCTTC.

This clone was detected only once. The V call is TRBV4-3, the J call TRBJ1-5; a possible D gene is TRBD1 (6 bases). Trimming took off 2 bases at V and 3 bases at J, with 11 bases between the two ends. Germline CDR1 LGHNA, CDR2 YSLEER. The CDR3 consists of 15 residues. The CDR3 nucleotides are TGCGCCAGCAGCCAACACAGGGAGATCAATCAGCCCCAGCATTTT. It encodes CASSQHREINQPQHF.

The V call is TRBV18, the J call TRBJ1-2; 9 nucleotides agree with TRBD1. CDR1 and CDR2 (germline): KGHSH, LQKENI. This CDR3 is built from 16 residues. With 1 base clipped from V and 1 base from J, the junction kept 4 bases outside the gene matches. The CDR3 DNA follows: TGTGCCAGCTCACCACAAAGACAGGGGGATAACTATGGCTACACCTTC. Residues: CASSPQRQGDNYGYTF.

The rearrangement joins TRBV19 to TRBJ2-1, with TRBD2 identical over 11 bases. V dropped 5 bases and J dropped 3; count of bases not matched to a gene: 3. The V gene's germline CDR1 is LNHDA and CDR2 SQIVND (reference sequence). The CDR3 spans 15 residues. The CDR3 protein is CASSPLAGGYNEQFF. CDR3 bases: TGTGCCAGTAGTCCTCTAGCGGGGGGCTACAATGAGCAGTTCTTC. Complete variable domain (other parts from reference TRBV19 and TRBJ2-1): DGGITQSPKYLFRKEGQNVTLSCEQNLNHDAMYWYRQDPGQGLRLIYYSQIVNDFQKGDIAEGYSVSREKKESFPLTVTSAQKNPTAFYLCASSPLAGGYNEQFFGPGTRLTVL.

The chain uses TRBV6-5 and TRBJ1-3; D is undetermined. Germline V lookup: CDR1 MNHEY, CDR2 SVGAGI. The CDR3 is 16 amino acids. Trimming took 0 bases from V and 4 from J, leaving 13 bases between them. The DNA of the CDR3 is TGTGCCAGCAGTTACTCTCGGGGAATGGGAGGAAACACCATATATTTT. This gives the protein CASSYSRGMGGNTIYF.

The J gene is TRBJ1-6, the V gene TRBV5-5; TRBD1 matches 11 bases. The CDR3 runs 15 residues. J lost 4 bases, V lost 3 bases, and 0 bases had no gene match. CDR1 and CDR2 from the germline V gene are SGHKS and YYEKEE (reference sequence). The CDR3 protein is CASSWDRGYNSPLHF. In DNA form, the CDR3 reads TGTGCCAGCAGCTGGGACAGGGGGTATAATTCACCCCTCCACTTT.

This clone was recorded only once. The chain carries TRBV4-2 and TRBJ1-1; 7 positions match TRBD1. Germline values: CDR1 LGHNA, CDR2 YNFKEQ. V was clipped by 4 bases and J by 3 bases; unmatched bases: 11. The CDR3 spans 16 residues. The CDR3 region is CASSPGPTGYDTEAFF. The CDR3 nucleotides are TGTGCCAGCAGCCCAGGGCCGACAGGGTATGACACTGAAGCTTTCTTT.

This clone has only one observation. This sequence joins TRBV6-5 and TRBJ2-3; 8 nucleotides line up with TRBD2. The V and J ends lost 2 bases and 3 bases, in that order; junction bases with no gene match: 7. The CDR3 runs 16 residues. Germline V lookup: CDR1 MNHEY, CDR2 SVGAGI. This CDR3 is CASSYVRGGGTDTQYF. CDR3 nucleotides: TGTGCCAGCAGTTACGTCAGGGGCGGGGGGACAGATACGCAGTATTTT.

Notes on this clone: The sample holds other DNA sequences that translate to the same CDR3. The gene calls are TRBV12-3 or TRBV12-4 and TRBJ1-2; D gene ambiguous. This CDR3 spans 13 amino acids. Trimming shortened V by 6 bases and J by 2 bases, and 10 bases separated the two germline ends. CDR3 residues: CASSPTGNYGYTF. In DNA, the CDR3 is TGTGCCAGCAGCCCTACCGGGAACTATGGCTACACCTTC.

The chain carries TRBV6-5 and TRBJ1-5; 9 bases agree with TRBD1. Per germline, CDR1 MNHEY and CDR2 SVGAGI. The ends lost 4 bases at V and 4 bases at J; junction bases unmatched: 5. This CDR3 is 15 amino acids long. CDR3 nucleotides: TGTGCCAGCAGTTCTGTCGACAGGGGGAATCAGCCCCAGCATTTT. Translating gives CASSSVDRGNQPQHF.

The rearrangement uses TRBV6-5 and TRBJ1-2; TRBD1 matches at 8 bases. The CDR3 length is 15 residues. V lost 6 bases and J lost 2; bases outside the gene matches: 8. From germline, CDR1 is MNHEY and CDR2 SVGAGI. The CDR3 DNA sequence: TGTGCCAGCAGATCCGACAGGGGTGCGAACTATGGCTACACCTTC. This encodes CASRSDRGANYGYTF.

The rearrangement joins TRBV19 to TRBJ1-2, with 9 bases matching TRBD1. The V gene end was trimmed by 9 bases and the J gene end by 8 bases; junction bases not matched to a gene: 10. The CDR3 has 13 residues. From germline, CDR1 is LNHDA and CDR2 SQIVND (reference sequence). CDR3 coding DNA: TGTGCCAGCGCCGGACAGGGGCATTACGGCTACACCTTC. Its protein is CASAGQGHYGYTF.

The V call is TRBV7-9, the J call TRBJ1-3; no firm D call. This CDR3 contains 15 residues. Between the trimmed V and J ends, which lost 2 bases and 0 bases, there was a span of 8 bases. Germline lookup yields CDR1 SEHNR and CDR2 FQNEAQ (reference sequence). The CDR3 spells CASSLKGDSGNTIYF. CDR3 in DNA: TGTGCCAGCAGCTTAAAGGGCGACTCTGGAAACACCATATATTTT.

The chain joins TRBV21-1 to TRBJ1-1. TRBV21-1 is a recognized pseudogene. This CDR3 is 15 amino acids long. In DNA, the CDR3 is TGTGCCAGCAGCAAAGCGCAGAGGGGGGCGGAGGAAGCTTTCTTT. It codes for CASSKAQRGAEEAFF.

The chain has TRBV5-4 and TRBJ1-2, with D possibly being TRBD1 (6 bases). The germline V and J ends were trimmed by 6 bases and 4 bases, with 22 bases remaining between them. CDR3 length: 16 amino acids. Germline-derived CDR1 and CDR2 are SGHNT and YYREEE (reference sequence). CDR3 in DNA: TGTGCCAGCACCATGGGGACATCGGGCGCAGGCTATGGCTACACCTTC. This translates into CASTMGTSGAGYGYTF.

The chain employs TRBV19 and TRBJ1-2; the match to TRBD1 covers 10 bases. The J segment lost 4 bases and the V segment lost 1 base, leaving 18 bases of the junction unmatched. The CDR3 contains 20 residues. The germline CDR1 and CDR2 sequences are LNHDA and SQIVND (reference sequence). The CDR3 loop is CASSIVETGGEVRGPYGYTF. DNA for the CDR3: TGTGCCAGTAGTATAGTCGAGACAGGGGGCGAGGTAAGGGGCCCCTATGGCTACACCTTC.

This chain links TRBV9 with TRBJ1-6, with TRBD1 matching 8 bases. CDR1 and CDR2 (germline): SGDLS, YYNGEE. The CDR3 is made up of 18 amino acids. The V gene end was trimmed by 0 bases and the J gene end by 7 bases; junction bases not matched to a gene: 12. This CDR3 is CASSVAPVDRAGNSPLHF. CDR3 DNA: TGTGCCAGCAGCGTAGCTCCGGTGGACAGGGCAGGGAATTCACCCCTCCACTTT.

The chain recombines TRBV5-4 with TRBJ1-2, with 8 bases aligning to TRBD1. Germline CDR1 reads SGHNT; CDR2 reads YYREEE (reference sequence). This CDR3 is built from 15 residues. V was pared by 2 bases and J by 5 bases, with 8 bases of the junction left unmatched. The CDR3 reads CASSFAGTGEYGYTF. CDR3 nucleotides: TGTGCCAGCAGCTTCGCGGGGACAGGAGAGTATGGCTACACCTTC. Supplemented by reference TRBV5-4 and TRBJ1-2, the full variable domain reads ETGVTQSPTHLIKTRGQQVTLRCSSQSGHNTVSWYQQALGQGPQFIFQYYREEENGRGNFPPRFSGLQFPNYSSELNVNALELDDSALYLCASSFAGTGEYGYTFGSGTRLTVV.

The V call is TRBV28, the J call TRBJ1-5; tentative D call: TRBD1 (6 bases). Trimming took 6 bases from V and 6 from J, leaving 12 bases between them. The CDR3 contains 13 residues. Germline CDR1 is MDHEN and CDR2 is SYDVKM. The CDR3 region is CASRGGRSQPQHF. The CDR3 bases are TGTGCCAGCAGAGGGGGTCGGAGTCAGCCCCAGCATTTT.

The CDR3 sequence is CASSRSQGETYEQYF. The DNA of the CDR3 is TGCGCCAGCAGCCGCAGTCAGGGGGAGACCTACGAGCAGTACTTC. The chain recombines TRBV4-1 with TRBJ2-7; 7 positions agree with TRBD1. The trim removed 4 bases at V and 2 bases at J, leaving 8 bases unmatched. Germline V CDR1 and CDR2: MGHRA, YSYEKL. This CDR3 is 15 amino acids long.

The genes are TRBV29-1 and TRBJ1-2; unclear D gene. The germline V gene encodes CDR1 SQVTM and CDR2 ANQGSEA. V was trimmed by 6 bases and J by 7 bases, leaving 18 bases between them. The CDR3 has 13 amino acids. The CDR3: CSVSPAGSGGYTF. The CDR3 region has the DNA TGCAGCGTCTCGCCGGCCGGATCGGGTGGCTACACCTTC. The whole variable domain, remainder taken from reference TRBV29-1 and TRBJ1-2, is SAVISQKPSRDICQRGTSLTIQCQVDSQVTMMFWYRQQPGQSLTLIATANQGSEATYESGFVIDKFPISRPNLTFSTLTVSNMSPEDSSIYLCSVSPAGSGGYTFGSGTRLTVV.

The chain has TRBV5-5 and TRBJ2-7; D possibly matches TRBD1 or TRBD2 (5 bases each). The CDR3 is 14 residues long. V gave up 1 base and J gave up 5 bases, with 13 bases separating them. The germline gives CDR1 SGHKS, CDR2 YYEKEE (reference sequence). The CDR3 bases are TGTGCCAGCAGCTTGAGGAGACTGGGGGACGAGCAGTACTTC. It specifies CASSLRRLGDEQYF.

This sequence joins TRBV9 and TRBJ2-3, with 9 positions matching TRBD2. The ends lost 7 bases at V and 0 bases at J; junction bases unmatched: 15. CDR3 size: 18 residues. The V gene's germline CDR1 is SGDLS and CDR2 YYNGEE. The CDR3 here is CASDQLGGGAPSTDTQYF. The CDR3 bases are TGTGCCAGCGACCAACTTGGCGGGGGGGCCCCGAGCACAGATACGCAGTATTTT.

This sequence joins TRBV7-8 and TRBJ1-5; D gene ambiguous. Germline V gene sequence: CDR1 SGHVS, CDR2 FQNEAQ. The CDR3 totals 19 residues. The germline V and J ends were trimmed by 1 base and 0 bases, with 19 bases remaining between them. The CDR3 bases are TGTGCCAGCAGCTTAGTGGCTGCCCCAAGGTATTATAGCAATCAGCCCCAGCATTTT. Its protein is CASSLVAAPRYYSNQPQHF.

This chain uses TRBV4-1 with TRBJ2-5; 8 bases map to TRBD2. This CDR3 comprises 17 residues. V gave up 0 bases and J gave up 2 bases; unmatched junction bases: 8. CDR1 is MGHRA and CDR2 is YSYEKL in the germline V gene. The chain's CDR3 is CASSQERAGGPQETQYF. Here the CDR3 DNA reads TGCGCCAGCAGCCAAGAAAGGGCGGGGGGTCCTCAAGAGACCCAGTACTTC.

The gene calls are TRBV27 and TRBJ2-7; D gene unclear. This CDR3 has 11 residues. V gave up 3 bases and J gave up 4 bases, with 4 bases separating them. CDR1 is MNHEY and CDR2 is SMNVEV in the germline V gene (reference sequence). The CDR3 reads CASSFGYEQYF. The CDR3 DNA reads TGTGCCAGCAGTTTCGGGTACGAGCAGTACTTC.